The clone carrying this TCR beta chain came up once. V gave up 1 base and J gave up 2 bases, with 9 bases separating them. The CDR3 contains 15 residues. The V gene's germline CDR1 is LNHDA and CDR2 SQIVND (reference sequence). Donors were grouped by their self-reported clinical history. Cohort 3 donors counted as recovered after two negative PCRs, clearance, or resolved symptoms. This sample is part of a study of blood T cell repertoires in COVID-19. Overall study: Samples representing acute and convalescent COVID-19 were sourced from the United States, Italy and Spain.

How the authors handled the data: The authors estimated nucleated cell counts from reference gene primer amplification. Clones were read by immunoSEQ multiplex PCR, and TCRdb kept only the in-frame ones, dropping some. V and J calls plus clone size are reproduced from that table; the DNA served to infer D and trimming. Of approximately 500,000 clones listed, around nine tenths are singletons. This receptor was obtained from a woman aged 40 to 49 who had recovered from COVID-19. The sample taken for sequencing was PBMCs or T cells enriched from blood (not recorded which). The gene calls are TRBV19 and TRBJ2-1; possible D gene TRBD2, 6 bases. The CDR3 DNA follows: TGTGCCAGTAGTATAGGGGGGGTCCCCTACAATGAGCAGTTCTTC. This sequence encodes CASSIGGVPYNEQFF.